This record looks at one T cell receptor beta chain sequence and its context. This clonotype has only a few counts. What this receptor recognizes is not known. One base away there is no much larger clone; base qualities are not given. The source of the sample is a study of naive and memory T cell subsets (dated by TCRdb to between 2016 and 2019). Regarding the complete study: The figure summarizing these samples reported some 10 blood donors, 7 tuberculin skin test biopsies and 3 saline control biopsies. Skin biopsies were taken from tuberculin skin test sites or from saline-injected control sites and were processed for RNA extraction as described before. PCR2 was typically performed as a SYBR Green qPCR that was stopped at a set threshold, although end-point PCR (about 6 cycles) could be used instead for low-input samples. The investigation overall reported the following: The paper did not give details on skin biopsy collection and RNA processing but referred to earlier studies for those details. The RNA-based method was acknowledged as potentially sensitive to TCR transcript changes with T cell activation and differentiation. TCR sequences were reportedly obtained from both types of skin biopsy, with many more TCRs found at tuberculin skin test sites. Higher TCR numbers at tuberculin skin test sites were interpreted as T cell infiltration of a delayed type IV hypersensitivity reaction.

Receptor amplification or capture employed UMI-ligation and nested PCR. Four rounds of PCR, run with the SP2 primer together with nested alpha and beta constant region primers, were used to amplify the ligated cDNA. For the blood and skin samples, TCR RNA was reverse transcribed with SuperScript IV using primers for the alpha and beta constant regions. Using T4 RNA ligase 1, an oligonucleotide carrying both the Illumina SP2 primer and a UMI was ligated onto the 3' end of the cDNA. To prevent hairpin formation, the 12-nucleotide UMI was made up of two random hexamers with an eight-base spacer between them. From the second PCR onward, TCR alpha and beta chain libraries were processed separately and dual indexed for multiplexing. After pooling, the indexed libraries were analyzed by capillary electrophoresis and sequenced on either an Illumina MiSeq or NextSeq. Libraries were spiked with PhiX DNA at roughly 5-7% so that base diversity was increased and cluster recognition was improved. As for the authors' bioinformatics: Demultiplexor pulled UMIs out of read 2, joined the UMIs with the TCR sequence from read 1, and separated reads according to sample indices. V and J genes and V-J junctions were identified by Decombinator, which gave every TCR a five-part identifier that included V and J deletions. Collapsinator used UMIs to correct sequencing errors and PCR amplification heterogeneity, producing a UMI-based abundance for each TCR. CDR3Translator turned identifiers into nucleotide sequence, translated the nucleotide sequence into amino acids, and pulled out CDR3 regions based on terminal motifs. Error-corrected counts of alpha and beta TCRs from blood and skin were compared after being normalized to the amount of input RNA. TCRdb reran the public reads through fastp at Q25 and MiXCR, keeping productive beta chains. Each entry merges the rows of one CDR3 protein and shows their most common DNA and genes. The authors' filters were not applied to this entry. Recorded for this sample are 25,000 to 35,000 distinct CDR3 sequences; about 7.4% of them occurred a single time. Approximately 3.3% of the sample comes from the top ten.

In the paper's terms, the treatment or condition label means: skin biopsy from PPD injection site in Mantoux-positive individual. Using 3' ligation of a UMI-containing oligonucleotide to TCR cDNA, the study laid out a robust and sensitive protocol to amplify, sequence and analyze TCRs. Tuberculin skin test biopsies came from sites injected with PPD in individuals with a positive Mantoux test. Before reverse transcription, total RNA that had not been cell sorted was treated with RQ1 DNase, with a target input of about 1 to 1,100 ng. Skin biopsy and whole blood libraries were made to test pipeline robustness in samples where T cells form a minority population. In the germline V gene, CDR1 corresponds to SGHRS and CDR2 to YFSETQ. Measured from the cysteine to the phenylalanine, the CDR3 is 15 residues long. The kept DNA is CDR3 alone, 45 bases in frame from the first base. V loses 0 bases, J loses 6 bases, and the germline ends lie 10 bases apart.

Material: skin, obtained from a tuberculin skin test site. Recombination joined TRBV5-1 with TRBJ1-6; the D gene is not confidently resolved. The TCR comes from an adult in good health. The nucleotide sequence is given as TGCGCCAGCAGCTTGGACAGCGCCGGTAATTCACCCCTCCACTTT. This translates into CASSLDSAGNSPLHF.